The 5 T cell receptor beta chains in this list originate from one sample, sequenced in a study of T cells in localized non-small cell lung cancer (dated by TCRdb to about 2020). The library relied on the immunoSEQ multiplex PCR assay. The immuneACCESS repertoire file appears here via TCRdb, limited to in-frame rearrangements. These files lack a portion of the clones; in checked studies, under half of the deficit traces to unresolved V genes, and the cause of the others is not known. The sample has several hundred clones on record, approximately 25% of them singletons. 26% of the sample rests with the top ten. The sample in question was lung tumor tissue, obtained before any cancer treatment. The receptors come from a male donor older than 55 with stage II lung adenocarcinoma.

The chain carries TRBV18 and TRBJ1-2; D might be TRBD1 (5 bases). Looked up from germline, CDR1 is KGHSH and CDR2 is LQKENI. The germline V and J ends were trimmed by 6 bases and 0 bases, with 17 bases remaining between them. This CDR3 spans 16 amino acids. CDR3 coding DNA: TGTGCCAGCTCCGAATCCGCGGGGCTCCCTAACTATGGCTACACCTTC. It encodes CASSESAGLPNYGYTF. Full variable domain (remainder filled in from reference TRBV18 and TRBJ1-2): NAGVMQNPRHLVRRRGQEARLRCSPMKGHSHVYWYRQLPEEGLKFMVYLQKENIIDESGMPKERFSAEFPKEGPSILRIQQVVRGDSAAYFCASSESAGLPNYGYTFGSGTRLTVV.

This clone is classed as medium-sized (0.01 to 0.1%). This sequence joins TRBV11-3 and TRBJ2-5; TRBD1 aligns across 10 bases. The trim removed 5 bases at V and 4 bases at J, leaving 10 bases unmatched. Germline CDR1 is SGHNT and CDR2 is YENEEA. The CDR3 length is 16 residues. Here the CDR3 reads CASSPPGQGFGETQYF. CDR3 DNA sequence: TGTGCCAGCAGCCCCCCGGGACAGGGGTTTGGAGAGACCCAGTACTTC.

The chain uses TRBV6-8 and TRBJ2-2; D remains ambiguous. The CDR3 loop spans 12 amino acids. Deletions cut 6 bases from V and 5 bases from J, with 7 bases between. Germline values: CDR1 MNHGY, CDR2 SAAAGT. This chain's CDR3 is CASRTPTGELFF. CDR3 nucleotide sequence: TGTGCCAGCAGAACCCCGACCGGGGAGCTGTTTTTT.

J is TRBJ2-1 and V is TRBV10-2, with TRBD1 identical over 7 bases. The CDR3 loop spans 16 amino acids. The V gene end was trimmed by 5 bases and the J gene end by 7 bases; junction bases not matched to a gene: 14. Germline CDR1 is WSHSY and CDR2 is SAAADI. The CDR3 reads CASSPGQQSWGNEQFF. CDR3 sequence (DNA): TGCGCCAGCAGTCCGGGACAGCAGTCATGGGGGAATGAGCAGTTCTTC.

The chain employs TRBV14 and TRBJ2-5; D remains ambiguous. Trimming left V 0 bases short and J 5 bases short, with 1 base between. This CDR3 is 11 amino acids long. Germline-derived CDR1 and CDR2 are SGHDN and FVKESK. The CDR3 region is CASSQDETQYF. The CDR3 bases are TGTGCCAGCAGCCAAGATGAGACCCAGTACTTC.